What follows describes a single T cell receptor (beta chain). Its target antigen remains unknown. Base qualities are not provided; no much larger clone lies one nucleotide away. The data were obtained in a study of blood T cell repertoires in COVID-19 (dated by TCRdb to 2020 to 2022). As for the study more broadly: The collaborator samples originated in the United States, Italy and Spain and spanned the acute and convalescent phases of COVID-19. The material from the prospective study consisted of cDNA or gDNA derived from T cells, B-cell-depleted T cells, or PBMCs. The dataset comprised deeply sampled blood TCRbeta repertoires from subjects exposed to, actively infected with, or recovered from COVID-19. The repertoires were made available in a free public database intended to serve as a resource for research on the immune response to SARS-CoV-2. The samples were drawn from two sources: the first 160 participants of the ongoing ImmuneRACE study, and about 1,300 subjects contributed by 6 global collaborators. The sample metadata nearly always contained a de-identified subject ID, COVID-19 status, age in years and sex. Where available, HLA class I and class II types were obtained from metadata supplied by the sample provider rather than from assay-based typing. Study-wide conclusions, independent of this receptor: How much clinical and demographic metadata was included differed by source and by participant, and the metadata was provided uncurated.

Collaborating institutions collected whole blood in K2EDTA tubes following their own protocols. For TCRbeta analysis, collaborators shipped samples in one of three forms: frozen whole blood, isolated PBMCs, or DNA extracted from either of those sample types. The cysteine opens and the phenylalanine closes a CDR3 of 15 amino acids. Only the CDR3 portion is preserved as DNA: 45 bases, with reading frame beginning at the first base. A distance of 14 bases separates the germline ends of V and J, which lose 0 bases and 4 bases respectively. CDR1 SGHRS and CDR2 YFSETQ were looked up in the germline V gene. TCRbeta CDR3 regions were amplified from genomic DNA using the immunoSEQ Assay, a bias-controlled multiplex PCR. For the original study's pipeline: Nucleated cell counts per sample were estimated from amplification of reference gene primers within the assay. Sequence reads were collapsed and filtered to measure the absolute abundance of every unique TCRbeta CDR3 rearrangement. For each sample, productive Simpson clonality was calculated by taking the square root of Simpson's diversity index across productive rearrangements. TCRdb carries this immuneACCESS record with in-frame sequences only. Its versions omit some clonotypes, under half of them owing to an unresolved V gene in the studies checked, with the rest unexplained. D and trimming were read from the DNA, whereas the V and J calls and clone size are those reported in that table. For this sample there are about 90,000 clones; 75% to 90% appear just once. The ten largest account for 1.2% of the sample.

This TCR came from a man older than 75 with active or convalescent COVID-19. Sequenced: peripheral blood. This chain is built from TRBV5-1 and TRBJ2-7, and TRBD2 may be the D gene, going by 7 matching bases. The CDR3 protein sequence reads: CASSLAGGPRYEQYF. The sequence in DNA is TGCGCCAGCAGCTTGGCCGGGGGGCCCAGGTACGAGCAGTACTTC. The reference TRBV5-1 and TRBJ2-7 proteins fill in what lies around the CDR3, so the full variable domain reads KAGVTQTPRYLIKTRGQQVTLSCSPISGHRSVSWYQQTPGQGLQFLFEYFSETQRNKGNFPGRFSGRQFSNSRSEMNVSTLELGDSALYLCASSLAGGPRYEQYFGPGTRLTVT.